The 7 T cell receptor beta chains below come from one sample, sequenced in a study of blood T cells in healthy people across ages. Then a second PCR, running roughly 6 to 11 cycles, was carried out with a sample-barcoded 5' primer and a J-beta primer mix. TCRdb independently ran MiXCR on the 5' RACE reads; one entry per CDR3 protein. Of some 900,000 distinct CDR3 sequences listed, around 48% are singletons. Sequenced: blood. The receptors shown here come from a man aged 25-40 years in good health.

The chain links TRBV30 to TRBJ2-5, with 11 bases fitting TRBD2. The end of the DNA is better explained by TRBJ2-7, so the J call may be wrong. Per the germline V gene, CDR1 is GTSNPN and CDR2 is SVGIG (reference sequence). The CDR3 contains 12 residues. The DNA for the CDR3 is TGTGCCTGGAGGGGGACTAGCGGCGAGCAGTACTTC. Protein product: CAWRGTSGEQYF.

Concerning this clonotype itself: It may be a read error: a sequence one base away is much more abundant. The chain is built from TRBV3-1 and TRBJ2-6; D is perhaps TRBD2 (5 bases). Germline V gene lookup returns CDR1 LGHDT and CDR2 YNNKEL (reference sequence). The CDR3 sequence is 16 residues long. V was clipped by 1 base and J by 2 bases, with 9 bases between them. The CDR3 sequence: CASSQGSAAGANVLTF. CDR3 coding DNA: TGTGCCAGCAGCCAAGGTAGCGCAGCTGGGGCCAACGTCCTGACTTTC. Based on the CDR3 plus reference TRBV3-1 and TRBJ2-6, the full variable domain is DTAVSQTPKYLVTQMGNDKSIKCEQNLGHDTMYWYKQDSKKFLKIMFSYNNKELIINETVPNRFSPKSPDKAHLNLHINSLELGDSAVYFCASSQGSAAGANVLTFGAGSRLTVL.

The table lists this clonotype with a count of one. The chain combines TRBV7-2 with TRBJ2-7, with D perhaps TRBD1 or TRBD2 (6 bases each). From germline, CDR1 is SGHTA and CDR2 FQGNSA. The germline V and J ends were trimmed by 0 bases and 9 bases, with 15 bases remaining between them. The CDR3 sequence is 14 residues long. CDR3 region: CASSLAGGDSVQYF. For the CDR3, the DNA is TGTGCCAGCAGCTTAGCGGGGGGCGACTCAGTGCAGTACTTC.

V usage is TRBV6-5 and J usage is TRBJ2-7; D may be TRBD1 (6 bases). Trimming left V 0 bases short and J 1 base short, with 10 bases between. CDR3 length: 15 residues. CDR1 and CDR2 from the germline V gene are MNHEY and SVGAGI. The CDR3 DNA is TGTGCCAGCAGTTACTCGGAGGACAGATCCTACGAGCAGTACTTC. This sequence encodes CASSYSEDRSYEQYF.

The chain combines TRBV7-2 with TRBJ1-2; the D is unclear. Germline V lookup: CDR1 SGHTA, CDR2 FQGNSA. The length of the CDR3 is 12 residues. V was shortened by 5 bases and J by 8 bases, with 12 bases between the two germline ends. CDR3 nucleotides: TGTGCCAGCAGCGTCCGTCCGGGGGGCTACACCTTC. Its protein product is CASSVRPGGYTF.

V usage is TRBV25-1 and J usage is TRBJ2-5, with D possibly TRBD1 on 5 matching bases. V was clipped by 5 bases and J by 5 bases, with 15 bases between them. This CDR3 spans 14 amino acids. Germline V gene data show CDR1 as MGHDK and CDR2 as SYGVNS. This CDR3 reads CASSLPSGRETQYF. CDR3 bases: TGTGCCAGCAGTCTCCCATCAGGGCGGGAGACCCAGTACTTC. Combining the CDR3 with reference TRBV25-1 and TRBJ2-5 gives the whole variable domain EADIYQTPRYLVIGTGKKITLECSQTMGHDKMYWYQQDPGMELHLIHYSYGVNSTEKGDLSSESTVSRIRTEHFPLTLESARPSHTSQYLCASSLPSGRETQYFGPGTRLLVL.

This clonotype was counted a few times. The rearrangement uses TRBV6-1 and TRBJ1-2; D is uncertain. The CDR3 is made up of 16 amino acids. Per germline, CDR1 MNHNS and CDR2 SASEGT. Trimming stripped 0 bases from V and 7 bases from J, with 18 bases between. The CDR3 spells CASSEAETGVSGGYTF. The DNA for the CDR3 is TGTGCCAGCAGTGAAGCCGAGACCGGGGTTTCGGGTGGCTACACCTTC.